This TCR beta chain was sequenced in a study of blood T cells in healthy people across ages. This clonotype was counted many times. It was with a sample-barcoded 5' primer and a J-beta primer mix that a second PCR of about 7 to 12 cycles was run. TCRdb re-analysed the 5' RACE reads in MiXCR, keeping a single row per CDR3 protein. The table records about 1,800,000 distinct CDR3 sequences, 28% of them present only once. The sequencing sample was made of blood. This clonotype was obtained from a young woman in good health.

Here the CDR3 DNA reads TGCGCCAGCAGCGGACAGGGGTGGGAAGATACGCAGTATTTT. Translating it yields CASSGQGWEDTQYF. The chain carries TRBV5-1 and TRBJ2-3, with 9 bases aligning to TRBD1. J gave up 5 bases and V 4 bases, and 5 bases lay outside the gene matches. The CDR3 is 14 amino acids. In germline, CDR1 is SGHRS, CDR2 YFSETQ.